A single sample is the source of the 25 T cell receptor beta chains below, sequenced in a study of blood T cell repertoires in COVID-19. Sequencing used immunoSEQ multiplex PCR; TCRdb keeps in-frame clones, though not all of them. The sample carries approximately 120,000 clones, approximately 81% recorded once. Material for sequencing was peripheral blood. The receptors shown here come from a man older than 75 with COVID-19, enrolled during active disease.

The rearrangement uses TRBV7-9 and TRBJ2-5, with 7 bases lining up with TRBD2. The V gene's germline CDR1 is SEHNR and CDR2 FQNEAQ (reference sequence). V dropped 3 bases and J dropped 1; count of bases not matched to a gene: 2. The CDR3 covers 14 residues. The CDR3: CASSLSGTQETQYF. The CDR3 DNA reads as TGTGCCAGCAGCTTGAGCGGGACCCAAGAGACCCAGTACTTC.

This clone was detected ten times or more. The rearrangement uses TRBV6-5 and TRBJ2-2; D not certain. Germline values: CDR1 MNHEY, CDR2 SVGAGI. This CDR3 region has 16 residues. V lost 2 bases, J lost 6 bases, and 16 bases lay in between. CDR3 residues: CASSYGPAEVSGELFF. The DNA for the CDR3 is TGTGCCAGCAGTTACGGTCCAGCAGAGGTCTCCGGGGAGCTGTTTTTT.

The J gene is TRBJ2-1, the V gene TRBV28; no firm D call. Germline CDR1 reads MDHEN; CDR2 reads SYDVKM. This CDR3 has 13 amino acids. Trimming left V 3 bases short and J 6 bases short, with 9 bases between. The chain's CDR3 is CASSLAPGNEQFF. In nucleotides, the CDR3 is TGTGCCAGCAGTTTGGCTCCGGGCAATGAGCAGTTCTTC.

The J gene is TRBJ2-3, the V gene TRBV29-1, with 11 bases lining up with TRBD2. Germline V gives CDR1 SQVTM, CDR2 ANQGSEA. Trimming cost V 3 bases and J 6 bases; bases outside gene matches: 8. The CDR3 extends over 15 amino acids. The CDR3 spells CSVEGDTSGSDTQYF. CDR3 in DNA: TGCAGCGTTGAGGGGGATACTAGCGGGAGTGATACGCAGTATTTT.

This sequence joins TRBV28 and TRBJ1-1; no firm D call. Trimming shortened V by 5 bases and J by 1 base, and 14 bases separated the two germline ends. The germline CDR1 and CDR2 sequences are MDHEN and SYDVKM. The CDR3 extends over 15 amino acids. CDR3 residues: CASSATWRWNTEAFF. CDR3 nucleotides: TGTGCCAGCAGTGCCACTTGGCGGTGGAACACTGAAGCTTTCTTT.

V is TRBV6-1 and J is TRBJ2-7; 7 bases are shared with TRBD1. Germline CDR1 and CDR2: MNHNS and SASEGT. With V trimmed by 4 bases and J by 0 bases, 9 bases remained unmatched. This CDR3 contains 16 residues. CDR3 sequence (DNA): TGTGCCAGCAGTGGCCCCCCCGGGACAGTCTCCTACGAGCAGTACTTC. Translated, it gives CASSGPPGTVSYEQYF.

The CDR3 DNA reads as TGTGCCAGCAGCGTAGGCGGAGCGAAAAAACTGTTTTTT. This codes for CASSVGGAKKLFF. The gene calls are TRBV9 and TRBJ1-4; the D is unclear. This CDR3 spans 13 amino acids. Trimming left V 0 bases short and J 9 bases short, with 9 bases between. The V gene's germline CDR1 is SGDLS and CDR2 YYNGEE.

J is TRBJ2-2 and V is TRBV10-3; 7 nucleotides match TRBD2. Trimming took 5 bases from V and 0 from J; bases not matched to a gene: 9. Germline V gives CDR1 ENHRY, CDR2 SYGVKD. CDR3 size: 17 residues. The CDR3 reads CAISPPAGTTNTGELFF. CDR3 in DNA: TGTGCCATCAGTCCACCAGCCGGGACTACGAACACCGGGGAGCTGTTTTTT.

CDR3 in amino acids: CAISDYSTDTQYF. CDR3 sequence (DNA): TGTGCCATCAGTGACTATAGCACAGATACGCAGTATTTT. The chain combines TRBV10-3 with TRBJ2-3; D is uncertain. The V gene's germline CDR1 is ENHRY and CDR2 SYGVKD. This CDR3 has 13 amino acids. V was pared by 3 bases and J by 0 bases, with 4 bases between.

The rearrangement uses TRBV18 and TRBJ1-4; no clear D gene. Trimming took off 2 bases at V and 7 bases at J, with 11 bases between the two ends. The germline V gene encodes CDR1 KGHSH and CDR2 LQKENI. The CDR3 is 14 amino acids. The CDR3 nucleotides read TGTGCCAGCTCACCATATCGACTGGGTGAAAAACTGTTTTTT. As protein: CASSPYRLGEKLFF.

This rearrangement joins TRBV11-3 to TRBJ2-3; TRBD2 matches at 7 bases. Germline V CDR1 and CDR2: SGHNT, YENEEA. CDR3 size: 15 residues. J gave up 2 bases and V 5 bases, and 7 bases lay outside the gene matches. The CDR3 DNA reads as TGTGCCAGCAGCCGGACTAGATGGAACACAGATACGCAGTATTTT. Amino acids: CASSRTRWNTDTQYF. Supplemented by reference TRBV11-3 and TRBJ2-3, the full variable domain reads EAGVVQSPRYKIIEKKQPVAFWCNPISGHNTLYWYLQNLGQGPELLIRYENEEAVDDSQLPKDRFSAERLKGVDSTLKIQPAELGDSAVYLCASSRTRWNTDTQYFGPGTRLTVL.

This clone occurred a few times. This rearrangement joins TRBV19 to TRBJ1-2, with D possibly being TRBD1 (6 bases). The CDR3 runs 15 residues. The V gene lost 8 bases and the J gene lost 6 bases, with 22 bases spanning the gap. Germline CDR1 reads LNHDA; CDR2 reads SQIVND (reference sequence). CDR3 DNA sequence: TGTGCCAGTCTCCGAGAGACAGGTGGCCCCCATGGCTACACCTTC. Translation gives CASLRETGGPHGYTF.

This clone was seen only once. The gene calls are TRBV10-3 and TRBJ2-1, with 9 nucleotides matching TRBD2. J was trimmed by 7 bases and V by 8 bases; bases with no gene match: 6. The CDR3 totals 13 residues. Per the germline V gene, CDR1 is ENHRY and CDR2 is SYGVKD. CDR3 in amino acids: CAIAMAGGNEQFF. CDR3 DNA sequence: TGTGCCATCGCGATGGCGGGAGGGAATGAGCAGTTCTTC.

The CDR3 is CSVAYRVASNTGELFF. CDR3 nucleotides: TGCAGCGTTGCCTACAGGGTCGCCTCGAACACCGGGGAGCTGTTTTTT. The genes are TRBV29-1 and TRBJ2-2; perhaps TRBD1 as D (6 bases). V dropped 4 bases and J dropped 0 bases, with 15 bases sitting between them. The CDR3 spans 16 residues. Germline V gene data show CDR1 as SQVTM and CDR2 as ANQGSEA.

Concerning this clone: One end of the junction is discordant with germline, which a read error may explain. V and J are TRBV28 and TRBJ1-3; D is perhaps TRBD1 (6 bases). This CDR3 has 14 residues. CDR1 is MDHEN, CDR2 SYDVKM, per germline. CDR3 DNA sequence: TGTGCCAGCAGCTACACAGGGAGTGGAAGCACCATATATTTT. Residues: CASSYTGSGSTIYF.

The V and J genes are TRBV29-1 and TRBJ2-1; TRBD2 is a possible D gene (6 bases). CDR1 is SQVTM, CDR2 ANQGSEA, per germline. Trimming shortened V by 7 bases and J by 8 bases, and 12 bases separated the two germline ends. This CDR3 contains 11 residues. In DNA form, the CDR3 reads TGCAGCGCCACCTCTAGCGATGAGCAGTTCTTC. Protein: CSATSSDEQFF.

The chain uses TRBV27 and TRBJ2-7; 7 bases fit TRBD2. Looked up from germline, CDR1 is MNHEY and CDR2 is SMNVEV (reference sequence). The CDR3 is 14 residues long. The V gene end was trimmed by 3 bases and the J gene end by 4 bases; junction bases not matched to a gene: 6. The DNA of the CDR3 is TGTGCCAGCAGTTTGGGAGGGAGTTTATACGAGCAGTACTTC. Protein: CASSLGGSLYEQYF.

This clone has more than one count but fewer than ten. V usage is TRBV10-1 and J usage is TRBJ2-6; the match to TRBD1 covers 8 bases. The CDR3 contains 17 residues. V was clipped by 0 bases and J by 2 bases; unmatched bases: 3. From germline, CDR1 is WNHNN and CDR2 SYGVQD (reference sequence). The CDR3 DNA reads TGCGCCAGCAGTGAGTCTACAGGGGGTACTGGGGCCAACGTCCTGACTTTC. Residues: CASSESTGGTGANVLTF.

This chain uses TRBV10-2 with TRBJ2-7; 8 bases are a match to TRBD1. CDR1 WSHSY and CDR2 SAAADI come from the germline V gene. This CDR3 spans 14 amino acids. V lost 5 bases, J lost 7 bases, and 10 bases stayed unmatched. CDR3 in amino acids: CASSSGGGLREQYF. The CDR3 region has the DNA TGCGCCAGCAGTTCAGGGGGCGGGCTGCGTGAGCAGTACTTC.

This chain joins TRBV7-3 and TRBJ2-3; 12 nucleotides line up with TRBD2. The length of the CDR3 is 16 residues. The ends lost 1 base at V and 5 bases at J; junction bases unmatched: 4. From germline, CDR1 is SGHTA and CDR2 FQGTGA. CDR3 coding DNA: TGTGCCAGCAGCTTAAGACTAGCGGGAGAAGGAGATACGCAGTATTTT. Translating it yields CASSLRLAGEGDTQYF. The full variable domain, in which reference TRBV7-3 and TRBJ2-3 provide the parts outside the CDR3, is GAGVSQTPSNKVTEKGKYVELRCDPISGHTALYWYRQSLGQGPEFLIYFQGTGAADDSGLPNDRFFAVRPEGSVSTLKIQRTERGDSAVYLCASSLRLAGEGDTQYFGPGTRLTVL.

V usage is TRBV5-6 and J usage is TRBJ2-2; 14 bases align to TRBD2. The CDR3 covers 18 residues. CDR1 and CDR2 from the germline V gene are SGHDT and YYEEEE. The ends lost 0 bases at V and 3 bases at J; junction bases unmatched: 4. The CDR3 is CASSLGLAGGPDTGELFF. In DNA, the CDR3 is TGTGCCAGCAGCTTGGGACTAGCGGGAGGGCCGGACACCGGGGAGCTGTTTTTT.

The chain carries TRBV5-4 and TRBJ2-7, with D perhaps TRBD2 (6 bases). This CDR3 has 15 amino acids. V was shortened by 5 bases and J by 6 bases, with 21 bases between the two germline ends. Germline-derived CDR1 and CDR2 are SGHNT and YYREEE (reference sequence). CDR3 in amino acids: CASRAAGQGRVEQYF. CDR3 sequence (DNA): TGTGCCAGCAGGGCGGCGGGGCAGGGTCGCGTCGAGCAGTACTTC.

This clone was recorded a few times. The chain recombines TRBV6-4 with TRBJ1-2; D unresolved. V lost 4 bases and J lost 4, with 10 bases in between. From germline, CDR1 is MRHNA and CDR2 SNTAGT. This CDR3 has 13 amino acids. CDR3 sequence (DNA): TGTGCCAGCAGTGCCGGGAAAGGCTATGGCTACACCTTC. It codes for CASSAGKGYGYTF.

The rearrangement joins TRBV5-1 to TRBJ2-1; 7 nucleotides line up with TRBD1. This CDR3 spans 15 amino acids. The germline gives CDR1 SGHRS, CDR2 YFSETQ. J was trimmed by 6 bases and V by 4 bases; bases with no gene match: 10. This CDR3 reads CASSQGQRVSNEQFF. DNA of the CDR3: TGCGCCAGCAGCCAGGGACAGAGGGTAAGCAATGAGCAGTTCTTC.

The chain joins TRBV6-2 or TRBV6-3 to TRBJ2-1; 7 nucleotides line up with TRBD1. CDR3 length equals 13 residues. Germline loops: CDR1 MNHEY, CDR2 SVGEGT. V shed 0 bases, J shed 12 bases, and the junction held 5 bases outside the gene matches. CDR3 DNA: TGTGCCAGCAGTTACTCATACGACAGGGTGCAGTTCTTC. It specifies CASSYSYDRVQFF.